This entry lists 32 T cell receptor beta chains sequenced from one sample in a study of OX40 agonist ivuxolimab in advanced cancers. Assay: immunoSEQ multiplex PCR; the TCRdb copy retains only in-frame clones and omits some. The sample carries about 25,000 clones, 75% to 85% recorded once. Specimen: CD4+ or CD8+ T cells sorted from blood, collected in a trial of the OX40 agonist ivuxolimab. The receptors were sampled from an adult with an advanced solid tumor such as melanoma, head and neck, liver or kidney cancer.

Note on this clone: One end of the junction varies from germline; a read error may be responsible. Other DNA sequences of this sample code for an identical CDR3. V and J are TRBV30 and TRBJ2-5, with D hard to call. From germline, CDR1 is GTSNPN and CDR2 SVGIG (reference sequence). The CDR3 loop spans 11 amino acids. In nucleotides, the CDR3 is TGCGCCTGGATTTTCTCGGAGACCCAGTACTTC. Amino acid sequence: CAWIFSETQYF.

The chain combines TRBV29-1 with TRBJ1-1; TRBD1 is a possible D gene (5 bases). The length of the CDR3 is 11 residues. Germline values: CDR1 SQVTM, CDR2 ANQGSEA. The V gene lost 6 bases and the J gene lost 2 bases, with 7 bases spanning the gap. CDR3 nucleotide sequence: TGCAGCGTGACAGAAAACACTGAAGCTTTCTTT. Translation: CSVTENTEAFF.

This chain links TRBV5-5 with TRBJ2-7, with D perhaps TRBD1 or TRBD2 (5 bases each). Trimming left V 2 bases short and J 6 bases short, with 12 bases between. CDR3 length: 13 residues. The germline V gene has CDR1 SGHKS and CDR2 YYEKEE (reference sequence). The CDR3 nucleotides are TGTGCCAGCAGCTTTGGGGACCTGGGCGAGCAGTACTTC. Translating it yields CASSFGDLGEQYF.

The V gene is TRBV27, the J gene TRBJ2-7; D might be TRBD1 (9 bases). Trimming took 0 bases from V and 4 from J, leaving 16 bases between them. Looked up from germline, CDR1 is MNHEY and CDR2 is SMNVEV (reference sequence). The CDR3 has 16 residues. CDR3 DNA: TGTGCCAGCAGTTTATCGCGGGGGGACAGGGAATACGAGCAGTACTTC. Translation: CASSLSRGDREYEQYF.

The chain links TRBV6-6 to TRBJ2-7, with D perhaps assigned TRBD1 or TRBD2 (5 bases each). CDR1 MNHNY and CDR2 SVGAGI come from the germline V gene (reference sequence). V was pared by 0 bases and J by 9 bases, with 18 bases between. This CDR3 is built from 15 residues. CDR3 in amino acids: CASSYSMGTPGGQYF. The CDR3, as DNA: TGTGCCAGCAGTTACTCGATGGGGACCCCCGGCGGGCAGTACTTC.

This clone was counted only a few times. This chain uses TRBV10-1 with TRBJ2-7; no clear D gene. Trimming removed 8 bases at V and 5 bases at J, with 7 bases between. CDR1 is WNHNN, CDR2 SYGVQD, per germline (reference sequence). This CDR3 is built from 10 residues. The CDR3 is CASGYDEQYF. CDR3 nucleotide sequence: TGCGCCAGCGGCTACGACGAGCAGTACTTC.

The chain recombines TRBV9 with TRBJ2-6, with 8 bases matching TRBD1. Germline-derived CDR1 and CDR2 are SGDLS and YYNGEE. There are 20 residues in the CDR3. After removal of 4 bases from V and 0 bases from J, the junction contained 15 bases not matched to a gene. CDR3 sequence (DNA): TGTGCCAGCAGCAATCTAAAGGGACAGGAGGGGCTCTCTGGGGCCAACGTCCTGACTTTC. It yields the protein CASSNLKGQEGLSGANVLTF.

In this sample, this clone turned up a few times. CDR3 amino acids: CASSQAGNNEQFF. The CDR3 DNA is TGCGCCAGCAGCCAAGCAGGGAACAATGAGCAGTTCTTC. The chain employs TRBV4-1 and TRBJ2-1; D perhaps matches TRBD1 (5 bases). CDR3 size: 13 residues. V lost 1 base, J lost 5 bases, and 6 bases lay in between. The germline V gene has CDR1 MGHRA and CDR2 YSYEKL.

CDR3 residues: CSVDSSGRAGPPDTQYF. CDR3 nucleotides: TGCAGCGTTGACTCTAGCGGGAGGGCCGGTCCCCCAGATACGCAGTATTTT. The chain employs TRBV29-1 and TRBJ2-3; 12 nucleotides match TRBD2. Germline V gene lookup returns CDR1 SQVTM and CDR2 ANQGSEA. This CDR3 contains 17 residues. Germline trimming cut 3 bases from V and 4 bases from J; bases unmatched to any gene: 11.

The CDR3 bases are TGTGCCAGCAGCCCGAGTTGGGGAAAAGTGAATGAGCAGTTCTTC. This encodes CASSPSWGKVNEQFF. This sequence joins TRBV7-9 and TRBJ2-1, with unresolved D. The V end was cut by 5 bases, the J end by 7 bases, with 18 bases between. The CDR3 covers 15 residues. CDR1 is SEHNR and CDR2 is FQNEAQ in the germline V gene (reference sequence).

The genes are TRBV5-4 and TRBJ2-5; TRBD1 matches at 8 bases. The germline V gene has CDR1 SGHNT and CDR2 YYREEE (reference sequence). This CDR3 contains 15 residues. V was pared by 0 bases and J by 2 bases, with 3 bases of the junction left unmatched. In nucleotides, the CDR3 is TGTGCCAGCAGCTTGGTGACAGGGGTACAAGAGACCCAGTACTTC. Protein sequence: CASSLVTGVQETQYF.

The J gene is TRBJ1-2, the V gene TRBV2; D possibly corresponds to TRBD1 (6 bases). Looked up from germline, CDR1 is SNHLY and CDR2 is FYNNEI. The CDR3 sequence is 15 residues long. V was cut by 4 bases and J by 1 base, with 13 bases left in between. DNA for the CDR3: TGTGCCAGCAGTGCCGCGGACAGCGTTAACTATGGCTACACCTTC. Protein: CASSAADSVNYGYTF.

CDR3 sequence (DNA): TGTGCCAGCAGCCTCGGGGGTGACCTAACCGAGCAGTACTTC. This translates into CASSLGGDLTEQYF. The chain carries TRBV5-4 and TRBJ2-7; the D gene is possibly TRBD2 (6 bases). Trimming cost V 4 bases and J 6 bases, with 17 bases left between them. Germline V lookup: CDR1 SGHNT, CDR2 YYREEE (reference sequence). The CDR3 has 14 amino acids.

The chain combines TRBV7-9 with TRBJ2-5; D might be TRBD2 (6 bases). The CDR3 runs 13 residues. The germline CDR1 and CDR2 sequences are SEHNR and FQNEAQ (reference sequence). V was trimmed by 8 bases and J by 3 bases, leaving 13 bases between them. Here the CDR3 reads CASFGLLEETQYF. The CDR3 DNA follows: TGTGCCAGCTTTGGACTATTGGAAGAGACCCAGTACTTC.

The chain recombines TRBV29-1 with TRBJ2-3; TRBD1 is a possible D gene (5 bases). Trimming took off 4 bases at V and 4 bases at J, with 12 bases between the two ends. The CDR3 is 13 amino acids. Germline CDR1 and CDR2: SQVTM and ANQGSEA. The CDR3 coding sequence is TGCAGCGTTGGGGCCAGGGCGGCAGATACGCAGTATTTT. Residues: CSVGARAADTQYF.

This clone appeared a few times. This rearrangement joins TRBV29-1 to TRBJ2-7, with D maybe TRBD1 (6 bases). V gave up 3 bases and J gave up 1 base, with 10 bases separating them. CDR3 length: 13 amino acids. The germline V gene encodes CDR1 SQVTM and CDR2 ANQGSEA. The CDR3 nucleotides are TGCAGCGTTGATGCAGGGGCTTCCTACGAGCAGTACTTC. It encodes CSVDAGASYEQYF.

This clone was counted a few times. The genes are TRBV21-1 and TRBJ2-5; the table's D call of TRBD2 was not tested on the DNA. TRBV21-1 is shown as a pseudogene. This CDR3 spans 16 amino acids. CDR3 region: CASSSTSGRGLETQYF. The CDR3, as DNA: TGTGCCAGCAGCAGCACTAGCGGGAGAGGATTGGAGACCCAGTACTTC.

CDR3 in amino acids: CASTAKETQYF. The CDR3 DNA sequence: TGCGCCAGCACAGCCAAGGAGACCCAGTACTTC. This chain uses TRBV10-1 with TRBJ2-5; D is undetermined. The CDR3 is 11 residues long. The germline gives CDR1 WNHNN, CDR2 SYGVQD (reference sequence). V lost 7 bases to trimming and J lost 5 bases, with 8 bases between them.

V gene TRBV6-1 combines with J gene TRBJ1-5, with 7 bases matching TRBD1. Germline trimming cut 9 bases from V and 6 bases from J; bases unmatched to any gene: 11. This CDR3 is 14 amino acids long. The V gene's germline CDR1 is MNHNS and CDR2 SASEGT. Written as DNA, the CDR3 is TGTGCCAGAGTCGACAGGGATGAAAGTCAGCCCCAGCATTTT. Its protein is CARVDRDESQPQHF.

The rearrangement links TRBV28 to TRBJ2-7; D is perhaps TRBD2 (5 bases). Between the trimmed V and J ends, which lost 4 bases and 3 bases, there was a span of 16 bases. The CDR3 consists of 15 residues. The germline V gene encodes CDR1 MDHEN and CDR2 SYDVKM. The CDR3 nucleotides read TGTGCCAGCAGTTCCGGAAAGGAGGATATCTACGAGCAGTACTTC. As protein: CASSSGKEDIYEQYF.

There are a few counts of this clone. The rearrangement links TRBV20-1 to TRBJ2-5; D call uncertain. The CDR3 extends over 10 amino acids. Germline-derived CDR1 and CDR2 are DFQATT and SNEGSKA (reference sequence). Trimming removed 4 bases at V and 2 bases at J, with 2 bases between. The CDR3 is CSATQETQYF. Here the CDR3 DNA reads TGCAGTGCTACTCAAGAGACCCAGTACTTC.

The chain has TRBV5-5 and TRBJ1-6; the match to TRBD1 covers 10 bases. V lost 2 bases to trimming and J lost 9 bases; unmatched junction nucleotides: 5. Germline V gene sequence: CDR1 SGHKS, CDR2 YYEKEE (reference sequence). This CDR3 has 15 residues. CDR3 region: CASSFGDRGLSPLHF. The CDR3 nucleotides read TGTGCCAGCAGCTTTGGAGACAGGGGGCTTTCACCCCTCCACTTT.

The chain joins TRBV30 to TRBJ2-3, with 11 bases lining up with TRBD1. The germline V gene encodes CDR1 GTSNPN and CDR2 SVGIG (reference sequence). V was clipped by 2 bases and J by 1 base; unmatched bases: 14. The CDR3 is 19 residues long. In DNA, the CDR3 is TGTGCCTGGAGTCCTACTGGGGACAGGGGGTTAACGGGCACAGATACGCAGTATTTT. Amino acid sequence: CAWSPTGDRGLTGTDTQYF.

This clone was seen just once. This chain joins TRBV9 and TRBJ2-2; 9 bases map to TRBD1. The germline V gene encodes CDR1 SGDLS and CDR2 YYNGEE. Unmatched junction bases numbered 14, after V lost 4 bases and J lost 7 bases. The CDR3 totals 17 residues. CDR3 sequence: CASSLPRDRAFGGELFF. The CDR3 DNA reads as TGTGCCAGCAGCTTACCCCGGGACAGGGCGTTTGGCGGGGAGCTGTTTTTT.

The chain recombines TRBV15 with TRBJ2-7; D is undetermined. This CDR3 has 12 residues. Trimming stripped 1 base from V and 5 bases from J, with 6 bases between. The germline CDR1 and CDR2 sequences are LNHNV and YYDKDF (reference sequence). The CDR3 DNA sequence: TGTGCCACCAGCAGAGGGGCAGACGAGCAGTACTTC. Its translation is CATSRGADEQYF.

The chain recombines TRBV5-1 with TRBJ2-3; TRBD1 might be the D (6 bases). The CDR3 length is 15 residues. Germline CDR1 is SGHRS and CDR2 is YFSETQ. V dropped 5 bases and J dropped 0 bases, with 13 bases sitting between them. The CDR3 region has the DNA TGCGCCAGCAGTGCGACAGGTACTAGCACAGATACGCAGTATTTT. Amino acid sequence: CASSATGTSTDTQYF.

The J gene is TRBJ2-1, the V gene TRBV7-9, with D tentatively TRBD1 (6 bases). Trimming took off 1 base at V and 3 bases at J, with 10 bases between the two ends. The CDR3 runs to 15 residues. Germline lookup yields CDR1 SEHNR and CDR2 FQNEAQ (reference sequence). CDR3 in DNA: TGTGCCAGCAGCTTAGTACAGGGTGACTACAATGAGCAGTTCTTC. Its protein product is CASSLVQGDYNEQFF.

By sample share, this clone is medium-sized. The chain combines TRBV14 with TRBJ2-7; TRBD2 matches at 15 bases. The CDR3 runs to 17 residues. Trimming removed 1 base from V and 5 bases from J; junction bases left unmatched: 6. Germline CDR1 SGHDN, CDR2 FVKESK. DNA for the CDR3: TGTGCCAGCAGCCAAGGGACTAGCGGGAGGGCGTTCGACGAGCAGTACTTC. It translates to CASSQGTSGRAFDEQYF.

The chain carries TRBV5-1 and TRBJ2-5, with TRBD1 identical over 11 bases. This CDR3 has 13 amino acids. Germline V gene lookup returns CDR1 SGHRS and CDR2 YFSETQ. Trimming cost V 7 bases and J 5 bases; bases outside gene matches: 4. The CDR3 sequence is CASGQGAVETQYF. Written as DNA, the CDR3 is TGCGCCAGCGGACAGGGGGCTGTTGAGACCCAGTACTTC.

The gene calls are TRBV9 and TRBJ1-2; no firm D call. V was cut by 7 bases and J by 4 bases, with 5 bases left in between. This CDR3 spans 10 amino acids. Germline assignment: CDR1 SGDLS and CDR2 YYNGEE. CDR3 in DNA: TGTGCCAGCGTCCTCTATGGCTACACCTTC. Amino acid sequence: CASVLYGYTF. The entire variable domain, with the rest obtained from reference TRBV9 and TRBJ1-2, is as follows: DSGVTQTPKHLITATGQRVTLRCSPRSGDLSVYWYQQSLDQGLQFLIQYYNGEERAKGNILERFSAQQFPDLHSELNLSSLELGDSALYFCASVLYGYTFGSGTRLTVV.

The chain carries TRBV7-9 and TRBJ1-2, with D possibly matching TRBD1 (5 bases). Germline V gene sequence: CDR1 SEHNR, CDR2 FQNEAQ (reference sequence). Between the trimmed V and J ends, which lost 5 bases and 2 bases, there was a span of 12 bases. The CDR3 consists of 14 residues. In DNA, the CDR3 is TGTGCCAGCAGCCCGGGGGGATTAAACTATGGCTACACCTTC. This translates into CASSPGGLNYGYTF.

The chain employs TRBV28 and TRBJ2-1; D not resolved. The CDR3 is 15 residues long. The germline V and J ends were trimmed by 6 bases and 4 bases, with 16 bases remaining between them. CDR1 is MDHEN, CDR2 SYDVKM, per germline. The chain's CDR3 is CASRRAAELYNEQFF. DNA for the CDR3: TGTGCCAGCAGAAGAGCAGCAGAGCTGTACAATGAGCAGTTCTTC.